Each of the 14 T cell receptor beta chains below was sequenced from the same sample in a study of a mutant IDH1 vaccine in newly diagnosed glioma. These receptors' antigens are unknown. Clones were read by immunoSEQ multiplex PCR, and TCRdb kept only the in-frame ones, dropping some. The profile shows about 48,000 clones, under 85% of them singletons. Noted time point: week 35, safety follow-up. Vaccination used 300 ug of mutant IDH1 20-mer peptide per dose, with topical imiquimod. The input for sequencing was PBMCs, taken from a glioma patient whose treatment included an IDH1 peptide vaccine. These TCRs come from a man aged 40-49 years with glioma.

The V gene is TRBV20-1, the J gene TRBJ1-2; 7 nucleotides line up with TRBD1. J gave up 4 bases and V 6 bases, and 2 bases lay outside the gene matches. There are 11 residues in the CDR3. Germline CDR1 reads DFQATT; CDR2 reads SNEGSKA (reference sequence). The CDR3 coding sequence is TGCAGTGCCCCAGGGGGCTATGGCTACACCTTC. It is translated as CSAPGGYGYTF.

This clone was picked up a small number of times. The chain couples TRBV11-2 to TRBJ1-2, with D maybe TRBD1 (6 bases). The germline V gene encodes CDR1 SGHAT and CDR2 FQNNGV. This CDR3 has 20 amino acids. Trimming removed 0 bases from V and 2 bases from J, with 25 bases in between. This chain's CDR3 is CASSLDRGGSTRLLNYGYTF. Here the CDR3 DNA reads TGTGCCAGCAGCTTAGACCGGGGGGGCTCGACACGCCTGCTGAACTATGGCTACACCTTC.

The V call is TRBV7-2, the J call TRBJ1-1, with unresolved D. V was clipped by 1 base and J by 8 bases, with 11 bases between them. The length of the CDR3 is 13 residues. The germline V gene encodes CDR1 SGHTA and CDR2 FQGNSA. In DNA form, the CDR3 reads TGTGCCAGCAGCTTAGAACTGGGAAAAGAAGCTTTCTTT. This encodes CASSLELGKEAFF.

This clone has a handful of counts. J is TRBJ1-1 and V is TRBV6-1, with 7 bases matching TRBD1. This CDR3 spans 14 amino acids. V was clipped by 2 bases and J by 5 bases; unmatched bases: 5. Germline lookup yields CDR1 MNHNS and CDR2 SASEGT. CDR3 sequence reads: CASSEWGTVTEAFF. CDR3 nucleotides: TGTGCCAGCAGTGAATGGGGGACAGTGACTGAAGCTTTCTTT.

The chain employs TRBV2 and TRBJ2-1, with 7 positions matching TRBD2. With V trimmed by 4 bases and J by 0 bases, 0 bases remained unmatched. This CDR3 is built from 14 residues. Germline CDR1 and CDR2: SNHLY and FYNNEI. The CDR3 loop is CASSGTSSYNEQFF. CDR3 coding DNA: TGTGCCAGCAGTGGGACTAGCTCCTACAATGAGCAGTTCTTC.

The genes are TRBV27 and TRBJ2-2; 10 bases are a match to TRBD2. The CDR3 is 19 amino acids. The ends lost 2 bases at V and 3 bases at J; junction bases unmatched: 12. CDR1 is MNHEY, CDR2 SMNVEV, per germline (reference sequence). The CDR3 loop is CASSLIGSSGGIYTGELFF. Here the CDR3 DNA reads TGTGCCAGCAGTTTAATCGGATCTAGCGGGGGAATTTACACCGGGGAGCTGTTTTTT.

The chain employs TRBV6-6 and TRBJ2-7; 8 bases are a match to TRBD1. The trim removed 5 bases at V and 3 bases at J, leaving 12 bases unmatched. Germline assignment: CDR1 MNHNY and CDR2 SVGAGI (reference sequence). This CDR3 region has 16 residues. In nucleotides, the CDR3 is TGTGCCAGCAGTAAATCTCCGGGACAGGCCTACTACGAGCAGTACTTC. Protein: CASSKSPGQAYYEQYF.

CDR3 coding DNA: TGTGCCAGCAGCTTAGCGGGGGGAGGGGGCCCTTATGGCTACACCTTC. It specifies CASSLAGGGGPYGYTF. This chain links TRBV7-2 with TRBJ1-2; the match to TRBD1 covers 7 bases. With 0 bases clipped from V and 5 bases from J, the junction kept 9 bases outside the gene matches. The CDR3 runs to 16 residues. CDR1 is SGHTA and CDR2 is FQGNSA in the germline V gene.

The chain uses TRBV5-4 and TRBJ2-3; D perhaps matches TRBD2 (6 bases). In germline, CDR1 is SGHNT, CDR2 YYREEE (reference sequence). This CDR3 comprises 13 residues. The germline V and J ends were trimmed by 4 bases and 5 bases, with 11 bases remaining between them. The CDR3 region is CASSPEGRDTQYF. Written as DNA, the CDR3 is TGTGCCAGCAGCCCGGAGGGTCGAGATACGCAGTATTTT. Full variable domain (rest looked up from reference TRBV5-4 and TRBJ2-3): ETGVTQSPTHLIKTRGQQVTLRCSSQSGHNTVSWYQQALGQGPQFIFQYYREEENGRGNFPPRFSGLQFPNYSSELNVNALELDDSALYLCASSPEGRDTQYFGPGTRLTVL.

CDR3 nucleotide sequence: TGTGCCAGCAGAGAGACAGGGGGCTATAGTGAGCAGTTCTTC. This sequence encodes CASRETGGYSEQFF. The rearrangement joins TRBV2 to TRBJ2-1; 10 bases agree with TRBD1. Germline values: CDR1 SNHLY, CDR2 FYNNEI. Trimming cost V 6 bases and J 9 bases; bases outside gene matches: 8. The CDR3 is 14 residues long.

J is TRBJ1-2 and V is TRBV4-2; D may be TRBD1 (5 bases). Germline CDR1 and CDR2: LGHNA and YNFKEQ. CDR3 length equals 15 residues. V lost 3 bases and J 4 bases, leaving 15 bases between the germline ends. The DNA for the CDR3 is TGTGCCAGCAGCCATCCGGGACGGAGTCCCTATGGCTACACCTTC. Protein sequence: CASSHPGRSPYGYTF.

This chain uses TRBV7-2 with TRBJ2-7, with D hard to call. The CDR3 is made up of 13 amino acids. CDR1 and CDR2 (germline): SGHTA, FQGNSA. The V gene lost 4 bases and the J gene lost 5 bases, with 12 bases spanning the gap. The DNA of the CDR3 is TGTGCCAGCAGCTCCAGACTCCCAAACGAGCAGTACTTC. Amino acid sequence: CASSSRLPNEQYF.

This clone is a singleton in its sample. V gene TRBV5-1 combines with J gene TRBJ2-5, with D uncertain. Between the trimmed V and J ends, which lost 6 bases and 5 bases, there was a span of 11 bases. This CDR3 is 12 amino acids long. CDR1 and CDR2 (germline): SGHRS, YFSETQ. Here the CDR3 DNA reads TGCGCCAGCACAATTGGTGGGGAGACCCAGTACTTC. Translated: CASTIGGETQYF.

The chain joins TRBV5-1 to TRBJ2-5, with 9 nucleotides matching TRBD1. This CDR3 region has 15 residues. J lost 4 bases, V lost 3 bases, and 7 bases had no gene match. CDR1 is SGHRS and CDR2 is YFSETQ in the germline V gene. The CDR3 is CASSSGQGTRETQYF. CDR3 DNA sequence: TGCGCCAGCAGCTCCGGACAGGGGACTCGAGAGACCCAGTACTTC.